Listed here are 6 T cell receptor beta chains from one sample, sequenced in a study of blood T cell repertoires in COVID-19. Libraries were prepared by immunoSEQ multiplex PCR; TCRdb keeps only in-frame clonotypes and omits some of them. The data show some 150,000 clones, 84% seen once. The sample taken for sequencing was PBMCs or T cells enriched from blood (not recorded which). The receptors were sampled from a man aged 45 to 65 who had recovered from COVID-19.

The rearrangement uses TRBV12-3 or TRBV12-4 and TRBJ1-2; D is ambiguous. The CDR3 covers 13 residues. V was cut by 8 bases and J by 2 bases, with 12 bases left in between. As DNA, the CDR3 is TGTGCCAGCGAATTGCGGAAGAACTATGGCTACACCTTC. It encodes CASELRKNYGYTF.

V is TRBV14 and J is TRBJ1-4, with a weak D call TRBD1 (5 bases). This CDR3 has 15 residues. V was pared by 0 bases and J by 7 bases, with 12 bases between. The germline CDR1 and CDR2 sequences are SGHDN and FVKESK. The CDR3 nucleotides are TGTGCCAGCAGCCAAGATCTGGGCAGGGCTGAAAAACTGTTTTTT. Residues: CASSQDLGRAEKLFF.

This chain connects TRBV7-9 to TRBJ1-2; 12 nucleotides match TRBD1. V dropped 4 bases and J dropped 7; count of bases not matched to a gene: 1. The CDR3 is 13 residues long. Germline V gives CDR1 SEHNR, CDR2 FQNEAQ (reference sequence). The CDR3 loop is CASSWDRGPGYTF. CDR3 DNA sequence: TGTGCCAGCAGCTGGGACAGGGGGCCTGGCTACACCTTC.

The chain uses TRBV27 and TRBJ2-5, with TRBD2 matching 8 bases. Germline values: CDR1 MNHEY, CDR2 SMNVEV (reference sequence). The CDR3 loop spans 15 amino acids. The J segment lost 5 bases and the V segment lost 10 bases, leaving 15 bases of the junction unmatched. This CDR3 reads CATRNSGARTETQYF. In DNA form, the CDR3 reads TGTGCCACCCGGAATAGCGGGGCTAGAACCGAGACCCAGTACTTC.

This clone was counted between two and nine times. This rearrangement joins TRBV9 to TRBJ1-2; no firm D call. Germline CDR1 reads SGDLS; CDR2 reads YYNGEE. The germline V and J ends were trimmed by 4 bases and 6 bases, with 16 bases remaining between them. The CDR3 is 14 amino acids. The DNA of the CDR3 is TGTGCCAGCAGCCCCCAGGTAGGGAGCCATGGCTACACCTTC. The encoded protein is CASSPQVGSHGYTF.

The V call is TRBV7-8, the J call TRBJ2-3; a possible D gene is TRBD1 (7 bases). The CDR3 is 15 amino acids. CDR1 is SGHVS and CDR2 is FQNEAQ in the germline V gene. The V end lost 5 bases, the J end lost 3 bases, and 15 bases lay between the germline ends. The CDR3 protein is CASSLWTGGTDTQYF. CDR3 sequence (DNA): TGTGCCAGCAGCCTATGGACAGGAGGGACAGATACGCAGTATTTT.